This T cell receptor (beta chain) was recorded in a study of early T cells in non-severe SARS-CoV-2 infection. In the study overall: The input, bulk RNA from unsorted whole blood, was sequenced, and chains were unpaired. Findings and caveats of the study: Database matching using VDJdb favored anti-spike CD8 responses, with private and CD4 specificities left missing.

This clonotype was detected only a few times. Its antigen remains unidentified. The CDR3 runs 14 residues. Germline-derived CDR1 and CDR2 are MNHNS and SASEGT. Trimming removed 1 base from V and 4 bases from J, with 7 bases in between. Each cDNA molecule carried a unique molecular identifier. TCRdb re-called the 5' RACE reads through MiXCR, storing one row per CDR3 protein. The data hold approximately 98,000 distinct CDR3 sequences, with roughly 12% observed a single time. Sequencing was done on a sample of whole blood. This sequence originates from an adult who was a healthcare worker with PCR-confirmed SARS-CoV-2 infection or an uninfected control (not recorded which). The chain is built from TRBV6-1 and TRBJ2-2, with D uncertain. The CDR3 here is CASSEGLTTGELFF. The CDR3 DNA follows: TGTGCCAGCAGTGAAGGTCTAACCACCGGGGAGCTGTTTTTT.